Presented here are 30 T cell receptor beta chains from one specimen sequenced in a study of identical twins. TCRdb itself ran the 5' RACE reads through MiXCR, one entry per CDR3 protein. The sample holds fewer than 650,000 distinct CDR3 sequences; roughly 7.1% are singletons and the top ten take 1.6%. This sample also appeared in a second study, on yellow fever vaccine responses in identical twins.

What was sequenced was PBMCs. Every receptor here comes from a young woman in good health.

This clonotype was detected ten times or more. The chain has TRBV28 and TRBJ1-2; TRBD1 is a possible D gene (5 bases). Germline loops: CDR1 MDHEN, CDR2 SYDVKM. V was trimmed by 2 bases and J by 2 bases, leaving 9 bases between them. This CDR3 contains 14 residues. The CDR3 region has the DNA TGTGCCAGCAGTTTAGGGCAGGGCAACTATGGCTACACCTTC. Its translation: CASSLGQGNYGYTF.

This clonotype was found a few times. A read error may account for a junction end that differs from germline. V and J are TRBV12-3 or TRBV12-4 and TRBJ2-1; perhaps TRBD2 as D (5 bases). The CDR3 totals 14 residues. The CDR3 reads CASSLAAGVREQFF. In DNA form, the CDR3 reads TGTGCCAGCAGTCTAGCAGCCGGGGTCAGGGAGCAGTTCTTC.

In its sample, this clonotype was seen a few times. The chain couples TRBV9 to TRBJ2-3; D perhaps matches TRBD2 (7 bases). The germline V gene encodes CDR1 SGDLS and CDR2 YYNGEE. The CDR3 length is 15 residues. V gave up 4 bases and J gave up 2 bases, with 14 bases separating them. The CDR3 nucleotides read TGTGCCAGCAGCACCAAGGCGGGGGCCACAGATACGCAGTATTTT. Encoded protein: CASSTKAGATDTQYF.

The chain has TRBV20-1 and TRBJ2-7; TRBD2 matches 10 bases. The CDR3 is made up of 15 amino acids. Germline V gene sequence: CDR1 DFQATT, CDR2 SNEGSKA (reference sequence). Trimming took 1 base from V and 3 from J; bases not matched to a gene: 6. The DNA for the CDR3 is TGCAGTGCTAGAGGAATATCTAGCGGGAGCTACGAGCAGTACTTC. It specifies CSARGISSGSYEQYF.

This clonotype was recorded at least ten times. V is TRBV18 and J is TRBJ2-7; TRBD1 might be the D (5 bases). CDR1 and CDR2 (germline): KGHSH, LQKENI. The V and J ends lost 4 bases and 4 bases respectively, with 14 bases between them. The CDR3 contains 14 residues. The CDR3 nucleotides are TGTGCCAGCTCACTCGCCCAGGGATTATACGAGCAGTACTTC. Amino acids: CASSLAQGLYEQYF. Full variable domain (rest looked up from reference TRBV18 and TRBJ2-7): NAGVMQNPRHLVRRRGQEARLRCSPMKGHSHVYWYRQLPEEGLKFMVYLQKENIIDESGMPKERFSAEFPKEGPSILRIQQVVRGDSAAYFCASSLAQGLYEQYFGPGTRLTVT.

This clonotype was picked up a small number of times. V and J are TRBV3-1 and TRBJ2-4; no clear D gene. The CDR3 is made up of 16 amino acids. Germline CDR1 and CDR2: LGHDT and YNNKEL (reference sequence). Trimming stripped 3 bases from V and 0 bases from J, with 12 bases between. The DNA of the CDR3 is TGTGCCAGCAGCCATGCCTCTCGGTTAGCCAAAAACATTCAGTACTTC. This sequence encodes CASSHASRLAKNIQYF.

J is TRBJ1-2 and V is TRBV7-9; perhaps TRBD1 as D (5 bases). CDR3 length equals 13 residues. Germline loops: CDR1 SEHNR, CDR2 FQNEAQ (reference sequence). V lost 3 bases and J lost 2, with 7 bases in between. The CDR3 coding sequence is TGTGCCAGCAGCTTTGGGGACAACTATGGCTACACCTTC. Translated, it gives CASSFGDNYGYTF.

The genes are TRBV7-8 and TRBJ2-7; 7 bases match TRBD2. Unmatched junction bases numbered 10, after V lost 2 bases and J lost 6 bases. The CDR3 is made up of 15 amino acids. Germline V gene lookup returns CDR1 SGHVS and CDR2 FQNEAQ. The CDR3 nucleotides read TGTGCCAGCAGCTTAAAGATAGCGGGTCCGCGCGAGCAGTACTTC. Amino acids: CASSLKIAGPREQYF.

This clonotype has just a few counts. The V gene is TRBV12-3 or TRBV12-4, the J gene TRBJ1-5; TRBD1 might be the D (6 bases). Trimming took off 1 base at V and 2 bases at J, with 9 bases between the two ends. The CDR3 has 15 amino acids. CDR3 amino acids: CASSLGQAGNQPQHF. In DNA, the CDR3 is TGTGCCAGCAGTTTAGGACAGGCCGGCAATCAGCCCCAGCATTTT.

Only a few counts were recorded for this clonotype. The chain employs TRBV5-6 and TRBJ2-5; D might be TRBD1 or TRBD2, each matching 5 bases. Germline CDR1 is SGHDT and CDR2 is YYEEEE. Trimming removed 3 bases at V and 1 base at J, with 10 bases between. The CDR3 totals 14 residues. CDR3 region: CASSWGPPQETQYF. DNA of the CDR3: TGTGCCAGCAGCTGGGGACCCCCCCAAGAGACCCAGTACTTC.

The rearrangement joins TRBV10-2 to TRBJ1-1; D gene uncertain. This CDR3 spans 12 amino acids. Trimming shortened V by 8 bases and J by 4 bases, and 11 bases separated the two germline ends. The germline CDR1 and CDR2 sequences are WSHSY and SAAADI. The CDR3 DNA reads TGCGCCAGCGGGAGGGAGGTCACTGAAGCTTTCTTT. It encodes CASGREVTEAFF.

The chain recombines TRBV20-1 with TRBJ2-2, with 9 nucleotides matching TRBD1. The CDR3 length is 14 residues. The trim removed 3 bases at V and 7 bases at J, leaving 6 bases unmatched. Germline CDR1 is DFQATT and CDR2 is SNEGSKA (reference sequence). CDR3 bases: TGCAGTGCTAGTGACAGGGGGTCGGGCGGGGAGCTGTTTTTT. It translates to CSASDRGSGGELFF.

This clonotype appeared many times. The chain carries TRBV29-1 and TRBJ2-3, with 12 positions matching TRBD2. The CDR3 consists of 15 residues. J gave up 3 bases and V 2 bases, and 3 bases lay outside the gene matches. Per germline, CDR1 SQVTM and CDR2 ANQGSEA. CDR3 loop: CSVERLAGVTDTQYF. The CDR3 DNA reads as TGCAGCGTTGAACGACTAGCGGGAGTAACAGATACGCAGTATTTT.

This clonotype was picked up many times. V and J are TRBV6-1 and TRBJ1-5; 9 nucleotides match TRBD1. The V segment lost 7 bases and the J segment 6 bases; nucleotides outside the gene matches: 13. Germline CDR1 and CDR2: MNHNS and SASEGT. This CDR3 contains 16 residues. The CDR3 region has the DNA TGTGCCAGCATGCTAACCGGGACAGGGTCGGGTCAGCCCCAGCATTTT. It translates to CASMLTGTGSGQPQHF.

At least ten counts were recorded for this clonotype. The rearrangement links TRBV11-2 to TRBJ2-1; TRBD1 is a possible D gene (6 bases). Between the trimmed V and J ends, which lost 1 base and 1 base, there was a span of 11 bases. The germline gives CDR1 SGHAT, CDR2 FQNNGV. The CDR3 runs 16 residues. This CDR3 reads CASSLGLGASYNEQFF. Here the CDR3 DNA reads TGTGCCAGCAGCTTAGGTCTGGGGGCGTCCTACAATGAGCAGTTCTTC.

CDR3 coding DNA: TGTGCCAGCAGCATACCGGGACGAAATTCGGAGCAGTTCTTC. It specifies CASSIPGRNSEQFF. The chain carries TRBV12-3 or TRBV12-4 and TRBJ2-1; D possibly uses TRBD1 or TRBD2 (5 bases each). Between the trimmed V and J ends, which lost 6 bases and 10 bases, there was a span of 19 bases. The CDR3 is 14 amino acids.

This clonotype has ten or more counts. The V gene is TRBV27, the J gene TRBJ1-1, with a tentative D call TRBD1 (6 bases). The V gene's germline CDR1 is MNHEY and CDR2 SMNVEV (reference sequence). The CDR3 loop spans 15 amino acids. V was pared by 4 bases and J by 0 bases, with 12 bases between. CDR3 amino acids: CASSSGARMNTEAFF. Written as DNA, the CDR3 is TGTGCCAGCAGTTCGGGGGCGCGTATGAACACTGAAGCTTTCTTT.

This clonotype was observed at least ten times. At one of its ends the junction is not consistent with the germline gene, which may arise from a read error. The chain links TRBV7-3 to TRBJ1-2, with a weak D call TRBD1 (5 bases). CDR3 length: 14 residues. Germline loops: CDR1 SGHTA, CDR2 FQGTGA. CDR3 sequence reads: CASSLTGTDYGYTF. CDR3 nucleotides: TGTGCCAGCAGCCTAACCGGGACTGACTATGGCTACACCTTC.

Concerning this clonotype itself: One end of the junction does not line up with germline, which may come from a read error. This chain connects TRBV12-3 or TRBV12-4 to TRBJ2-6, with 7 bases that match TRBD2. CDR3 length: 18 residues. CDR3 nucleotides: TGTGCCAGCACGGTATCCGGGAGGCTCAACTCTGGGGCCAACATCCTGACTTTC. The encoded protein is CASTVSGRLNSGANILTF.

The sample holds a few counts of this clonotype. One end of the junction fails to match germline, which may point to a read error. The chain couples TRBV12-3 or TRBV12-4 to TRBJ1-5, with TRBD1 matching 8 bases. The CDR3 covers 17 residues. CDR3 loop: CASSFTGGSPGNQPQHF. CDR3 in DNA: TGTGCCAGTAGTTTCACAGGGGGTAGTCCTGGCAATCAGCCCCAGCATTTT.

This clonotype was observed a handful of times. The J gene is TRBJ1-5, the V gene TRBV4-1; unclear D gene. Germline loops: CDR1 MGHRA, CDR2 YSYEKL. Deletions cut 4 bases from V and 1 base from J, with 14 bases between. The CDR3 spans 16 residues. Here the CDR3 reads CASSLGSGLSNQPQHF. The CDR3 bases are TGCGCCAGCAGCCTCGGATCGGGCTTGAGCAATCAGCCCCAGCATTTT.

This chain links TRBV3-1 with TRBJ2-1; TRBD2 matches at 9 bases. This CDR3 has 18 residues. V shed 1 base, J shed 0 bases, and the junction held 7 bases outside the gene matches. Per germline, CDR1 LGHDT and CDR2 YNNKEL (reference sequence). CDR3 DNA: TGTGCCAGCAGCCAAGGGTTGACTAGCGGAAGCTCCTACAATGAGCAGTTCTTC. Translation gives CASSQGLTSGSSYNEQFF.

This clonotype has more than one count but fewer than ten. The CDR3 region has the DNA TGTGCCATCAAAGGCGGGAGGAACCAAGAGACCCAGTACTTC. It encodes CAIKGGRNQETQYF. J is TRBJ2-5 and V is TRBV10-3; 8 bases match TRBD2. J lost 0 bases, V lost 7 bases, and 4 bases had no gene match. The CDR3 is 14 amino acids. CDR1 is ENHRY, CDR2 SYGVKD, per germline.

This clonotype was recorded a few times. The V gene is TRBV4-2, the J gene TRBJ2-2; D possibly uses TRBD1 or TRBD2 (5 bases each). This CDR3 comprises 16 residues. Trimming cost V 2 bases and J 5 bases, with 15 bases left between them. Germline V gives CDR1 LGHNA, CDR2 YNFKEQ. As DNA, the CDR3 is TGTGCCAGCAGCCAACCTCCGGGACCGCCGACCGGGGAGCTGTTTTTT. It yields the protein CASSQPPGPPTGELFF.

V usage is TRBV4-1 and J usage is TRBJ2-4, with D perhaps given as TRBD1 or TRBD2 (6 bases each). Trimming shortened V by 1 base and J by 8 bases, and 12 bases separated the two germline ends. The CDR3 is 14 residues long. Germline V gene data show CDR1 as MGHRA and CDR2 as YSYEKL. The CDR3 sequence is CASSQVKGGDIQYF. Here the CDR3 DNA reads TGCGCCAGCAGCCAAGTGAAGGGGGGAGACATTCAGTACTTC.

This clonotype has just a few counts. The V gene is TRBV5-1, the J gene TRBJ1-6, with 12 bases identical to TRBD1. The J segment lost 7 bases and the V segment lost 3 bases, leaving 14 bases of the junction unmatched. The V gene's germline CDR1 is SGHRS and CDR2 YFSETQ. There are 19 residues in the CDR3. DNA for the CDR3: TGCGCCAGCAGCTGGAACCCGGGACAGGGGGCTCCCGAGAATTCACCCCTCCACTTT. Translation gives CASSWNPGQGAPENSPLHF.

This clonotype was counted a few times. The rearrangement uses TRBV6-1 and TRBJ2-7, with D hard to call. The CDR3 spans 15 residues. Trimming pared 5 bases from V and 1 base from J, leaving 15 bases between. Germline V gives CDR1 MNHNS, CDR2 SASEGT. DNA for the CDR3: TGTGCCAGCAGTCCCCCGGGTGGGATGTCCTACGAGCAGTACTTC. Protein: CASSPPGGMSYEQYF.

This clonotype was seen ten or more times. The chain is built from TRBV18 and TRBJ2-1, with D maybe TRBD1 (5 bases). Germline CDR1 is KGHSH and CDR2 is LQKENI. Trimming left V 2 bases short and J 10 bases short, with 18 bases between. The CDR3 extends over 15 amino acids. CDR3 amino acids: CASSPTPQGKPEQFF. The DNA of the CDR3 is TGTGCCAGCTCACCAACACCTCAGGGCAAACCCGAGCAGTTCTTC.

This rearrangement joins TRBV12-3 or TRBV12-4 to TRBJ2-5; 12 bases agree with TRBD2. CDR3 length equals 16 residues. With V trimmed by 5 bases and J by 6 bases, 10 bases remained unmatched. The CDR3 loop is CASSPSSGRAEQTQYF. In DNA form, the CDR3 reads TGTGCCAGCAGTCCCTCTAGCGGGAGGGCCGAGCAGACCCAGTACTTC.

This clonotype was detected a few times. J is TRBJ1-2 and V is TRBV12-3 or TRBV12-4; D gene unclear. CDR3 length equals 15 residues. V lost 0 bases, J lost 4 bases, and 12 bases lay in between. The CDR3 sequence is CASSLATNRVYGYTF. The CDR3 bases are TGTGCCAGCAGTTTAGCAACGAACCGGGTCTATGGCTACACCTTC.